Listed here is a single T cell receptor beta chain. These data are taken from a study of blood T cell repertoires in COVID-19. At the level of the study: There were acute and convalescent COVID-19 samples, and they came from the United States, Italy and Spain. PBMCs, B-cell-depleted T cells, or T cells provided the cDNA or gDNA that made up the material.

CDR1 and CDR2 from the germline V gene are LGHDT and YNNKEL (reference sequence). This CDR3 region has 15 residues. Germline trimming cut 5 bases from V and 7 bases from J; bases unmatched to any gene: 6. Authors' data handling: How many nucleated cells were present was estimated from reference gene primer amplification. Assay: immunoSEQ multiplex PCR; the TCRdb copy retains only in-frame clones and omits some. Clone size and the V and J calls come from that table; the DNA yielded D and trimming. The top ten clones hold 10% to 15% of a sample with roughly 59,000 clones, almost 80% of them seen once. What was sequenced was peripheral blood. The sequence was obtained from an elderly man with acute or convalescent COVID-19. The rearrangement joins TRBV3-1 (or the pseudogene TRBV3-2) to TRBJ2-1; 12 bases are shared with TRBD1. The DNA of the CDR3 is TGTGCCAGCAGCTCCGGGACAGGGGGCACGAATGAGCAGTTCTTC. Translating it yields CASSSGTGGTNEQFF.